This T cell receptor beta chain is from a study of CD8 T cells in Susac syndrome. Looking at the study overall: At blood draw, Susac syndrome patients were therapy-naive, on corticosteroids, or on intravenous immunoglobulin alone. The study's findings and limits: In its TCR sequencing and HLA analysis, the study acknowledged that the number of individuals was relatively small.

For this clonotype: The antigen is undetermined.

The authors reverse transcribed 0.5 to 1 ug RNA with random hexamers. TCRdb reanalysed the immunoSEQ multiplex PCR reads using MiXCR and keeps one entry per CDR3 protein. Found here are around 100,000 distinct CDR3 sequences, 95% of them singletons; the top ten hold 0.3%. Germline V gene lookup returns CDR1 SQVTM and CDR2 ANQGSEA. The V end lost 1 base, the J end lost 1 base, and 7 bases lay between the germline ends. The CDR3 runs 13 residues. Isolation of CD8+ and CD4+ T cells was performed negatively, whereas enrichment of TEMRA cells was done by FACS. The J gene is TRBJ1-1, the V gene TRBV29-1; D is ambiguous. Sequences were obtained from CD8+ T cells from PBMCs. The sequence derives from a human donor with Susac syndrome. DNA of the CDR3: TGCAGCGTTGAAGGGGTAGGGAACACTGAAGCTTTCTTT. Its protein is CSVEGVGNTEAFF. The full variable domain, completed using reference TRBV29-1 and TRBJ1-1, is SAVISQKPSRDICQRGTSLTIQCQVDSQVTMMFWYRQQPGQSLTLIATANQGSEATYESGFVIDKFPISRPNLTFSTLTVSNMSPEDSSIYLCSVEGVGNTEAFFGQGTRLTVV.